The clone carrying this TCR beta chain came up many times. What it recognizes is unknown. The data stem from a study of T cell repertoires in cytomegalovirus infection. As for the study in general: Based on public TCR beta signatures, there were indications of CMV infection and of a matching HLA type.

Study observations and caveats: HLA-C-restricted CMV clonotypes gave the most frequent clonotype in two of eight donors. Adding up the frequency of public TCR beta families identified people who carried CMV plus the relevant HLA.

V gave up 5 bases and J gave up 3 bases, with 7 bases separating them. The CDR3 contains 13 residues. Per germline, CDR1 SGHAT and CDR2 FQNNGV. TCRdb fed the reads into MiXCR, producing one record per CDR3 protein. The data show around 250,000 distinct CDR3 sequences, over 15% seen once. The rearrangement links TRBV11-2 to TRBJ2-2; no clear D. Input material: CD8+ T cells from PBMCs. This sequence originates from a human donor in good health (CMV status not recorded). Some clones in this sample may be carry-over from other donors' samples. As DNA, the CDR3 is TGTGCCAGCAGCCCTAGTTACACCGGGGAGCTGTTTTTT. It yields the protein CASSPSYTGELFF.